This T cell receptor beta chain was documented in a study of blood T cell repertoires in COVID-19. The CDR3 totals 13 residues. Germline CDR1 reads ENHRY; CDR2 reads SYGVKD. V lost 1 base to trimming and J lost 7 bases; unmatched junction nucleotides: 3. Measured with immunoSEQ multiplex PCR; TCRdb has only the in-frame clones, and not every one. Of a few hundred thousand clones listed, around 86% are singletons. This clonotype was obtained from a woman younger than 35 who had recovered from COVID-19. The chain couples TRBV10-3 to TRBJ1-2, with TRBD1 identical over 7 bases. What was sequenced was PBMCs or T cells enriched from blood (not recorded which). In nucleotides, the CDR3 is TGTGCCATCAGTGAGTTGACAGGGCCTGGCTACACCTTC. Translated: CAISELTGPGYTF.